This is a list of T cell receptor beta chains from one sample in a study of blood T cell repertoires in COVID-19. Sequencing was performed with immunoSEQ multiplex PCR; in TCRdb, only in-frame clones are kept and a portion is missing. The data hold some 120,000 clones, with about 70% observed a single time. The sequencing input was peripheral blood. These TCRs come from a man of 80 years or more with COVID-19, enrolled during active disease. The CDR3 runs from the conserved cysteine through the conserved F or W. A D gene is named only where the DNA matches it firmly. A row's size may be missing; if present it is once, few, many or a size class.

TRBV9	once	TRBJ1-6	NA	TGTGCCAGCAGCCTCGAGAGCTCCTATAATTCACCCCTCCACTTT	CASSLESSYNSPLHF
TRBV10-3	NA	TRBJ2-7	TRBD1	TGTGCCATCGGGCGTTTGGGGACAGGGTCATACGAGCAGTACTTC	CAIGRLGTGSYEQYF
TRBV6-6	NA	TRBJ1-5	NA	TGTGCCAGCAGCCGAGGGGGGGAAAATCAGCCCCAGCATTTT	CASSRGGENQPQHF
TRBV6-5	NA	TRBJ2-2	TRBD1	TGTGCCAGCAGGCCCGGGACAGGGGTCACCGGGGAGCTGTTTTTT	CASRPGTGVTGELFF
TRBV6-5	NA	TRBJ2-1	NA	TGTGCCAGCAGTTCGTACGGTCAGTTCTTC	CASSSYGQFF
TRBV3-1/TRBV3-2	NA	TRBJ2-7	TRBD1	TGTGCCAGCAGCCTCGGGACAGGGGGCTACGAGCAGTACTTC	CASSLGTGGYEQYF
TRBV28	NA	TRBJ2-7	NA	TGTGCCAGCAGTTTATGGGACAGCTCCTACGAGCAGTACTTC	CASSLWDSSYEQYF
TRBV5-1	NA	TRBJ2-3	NA	TGCGCCAGCAGCTTGGGGCAGAGCACAGATACGCAGTATTTT	CASSLGQSTDTQYF
TRBV9	few	TRBJ1-4	TRBD1	TGTGCCAGCAGCCCTTGGACAGGGGGCGATAAACTGTTTTTT	CASSPWTGGDKLFF
TRBV5-6	NA	TRBJ1-2	NA	TGTGCCAGCAGCTACCAGGGAAACTATGGCTACACCTTC	CASSYQGNYGYTF
TRBV18	NA	TRBJ1-3	NA	TGTGCCAGCTCACCAGTCTTAATCGCAGGGGCTGGAAACACCATATATTTT	CASSPVLIAGAGNTIYF
TRBV19	NA	TRBJ2-1	NA	TGTGCCAGTAGTCCGGGCTCCGGAGGGGAGCAGTTCTTC	CASSPGSGGEQFF
TRBV20-1	NA	TRBJ2-2	NA	TGCAGTGCTAGTCAGGGGTCGGGCACCGGGGAGCTGTTTTTT	CSASQGSGTGELFF
TRBV5-1	NA	TRBJ2-5	TRBD2	TGCGCCAGCAGCTGGTCGGGAGGGAACCAAGAGACCCAGTACTTC	CASSWSGGNQETQYF
TRBV19	NA	TRBJ2-2	NA	TGTGCCAGTAGTATTCAGCCACTAGCTCCCGGGGAGCTGTTTTTT	CASSIQPLAPGELFF
TRBV5-1	NA	TRBJ1-5	NA	TGCGCCAGCAGCTTGGATAGCAGCAGCGATCAGCCCCAGCATTTT	CASSLDSSSDQPQHF
TRBV5-5	NA	TRBJ1-4	TRBD1	TGTGCCAGCAGCATGAGGACCGGGACAGGGGGTGAAAAACTGTTTTTT	CASSMRTGTGGEKLFF
TRBV7-3	NA	TRBJ2-5	NA	TGTGCCAGCAGCTTAGGATCGGGGGAGACCCAGTACTTC	CASSLGSGETQYF
TRBV7-9	once	TRBJ2-7	NA	TGTGCCAGCAGCTTAGGGGGCAGGGCGAGCTCCTACGAGCAGTACTTC	CASSLGGRASSYEQYF
TRBV5-1	NA	TRBJ2-1	TRBD1	TGCGCCAGCAATCTTCAGGGGGCAGTGAGTGAGCAGTTCTTC	CASNLQGAVSEQFF
TRBV6-5	NA	TRBJ2-3	TRBD2	TGTGCCAGTTCCCCCGGGTTAGCGGGAGCAGATACGCAGTATTTT	CASSPGLAGADTQYF
TRBV13	once	TRBJ2-1	NA	TGTGCCAGCAGCTTCAGCAATGAGCAGTTCTTC	CASSFSNEQFF
TRBV10-3	NA	TRBJ2-2	NA	TGTGCCATCAGCCTCACACAGGGTACGAACACCGGGGAGCTGTTTTTT	CAISLTQGTNTGELFF
TRBV5-1	NA	TRBJ2-5	TRBD2	TGCGCCAGCAGCCCCGGGACTAGCGGGAACCAAGAGACCCAGTACTTC	CASSPGTSGNQETQYF
TRBV6-2/TRBV6-3	once	TRBJ1-6	NA	TGTGCCAGCAGTCGCGGAAATTCACCCCTCCACTTT	CASSRGNSPLHF
TRBV2	NA	TRBJ1-4	NA	TGTGCCAGCAGTGAAGGGCAGGGAAGTGAAAAACTGTTTTTT	CASSEGQGSEKLFF
TRBV27	NA	TRBJ1-6	NA	TGTGCCAGCGGGCCCGGTACCTCACCCCTCCACTTT	CASGPGTSPLHF
TRBV18	NA	TRBJ2-7	NA	TGTGCCAGCTCACCAAGTACGGGTAGCTCCTACGAGCAGTACTTC	CASSPSTGSSYEQYF
TRBV6-5	NA	TRBJ2-1	TRBD2	TGTGCCAGCAGTTACTCGGGACTACTAATCAATGAGCAGTTCTTC	CASSYSGLLINEQFF
TRBV19	few	TRBJ1-1	NA	TGTGCCAGTAGGACCCCGTCCCTGGCGGGGGCGACTGAAGCTTTCTTT	CASRTPSLAGATEAFF
TRBV11-3	NA	TRBJ1-1	NA	TGTGCCAGCAGCTTAGGACGGGCGGGGACGTCAGAAGCTTTCTTT	CASSLGRAGTSEAFF
TRBV6-1	NA	TRBJ2-7	TRBD2	TGTGCCAGCAGTGAAACAGGCGGGAGTGCATACGAGCAGTACTTC	CASSETGGSAYEQYF
TRBV28	once	TRBJ2-2	NA	TGTGCCAGCAGTTTACCTTTTAATAACGGGGAGCTGTTTTTT	CASSLPFNNGELFF
TRBV5-4	NA	TRBJ2-5	TRBD2	TGTGCCAGCAGCTCGACTAGCGTATTCGCCAGGGAGACCCAGTACTTC	CASSSTSVFARETQYF
TRBV19	NA	TRBJ1-5	TRBD1	TGTGCCAGTAGTCGGGACAGGTGGAATCAGCCCCAGCATTTT	CASSRDRWNQPQHF
TRBV5-1	NA	TRBJ2-7	TRBD1	TGCGCCAGCAGCTGGGCGGGACAGGCCTCTGCAGGGGAGCAGTACTTC	CASSWAGQASAGEQYF
TRBV27	NA	TRBJ2-1	TRBD2	TGTGCCAGCAGAGGTAGCGGGAGAGATGAGCAGTTCTTC	CASRGSGRDEQFF
TRBV10-1	NA	TRBJ1-5	NA	TGCGCCAGTGGGCGTCAGCCCCAGCATTTT	CASGRQPQHF
TRBV5-1	NA	TRBJ2-3	NA	TGCGCCAGCAGCTGGACTAGCACAGATACGCAGTATTTT	CASSWTSTDTQYF
TRBV13	NA	TRBJ1-6	NA	TGTGCCAGCATCAACTGGGGGGGGAAGGGAAATTCACCCCTCCACTTT	CASINWGGKGNSPLHF
TRBV6-2/TRBV6-3	NA	TRBJ2-3	TRBD1	TGTGCCAGCAGTTACGCTCCCCTCGACAGGGGGACAGATACGCAGTATTTT	CASSYAPLDRGTDTQYF
TRBV5-4	NA	TRBJ1-2	TRBD1	TGTGCCAGCAGCTTTATGGCCAAGACAGGGGAAGGCTACACCTTC	CASSFMAKTGEGYTF
TRBV29-1	few	TRBJ2-7	NA	TGCAGCGTTGAATTAGGGGCCACCTACGAGCAGTACTTC	CSVELGATYEQYF
TRBV19	NA	TRBJ2-3	TRBD1	TGTGCCAGTACCCAGGGGGCAGGGCTCACAGATACGCAGTATTTT	CASTQGAGLTDTQYF
TRBV4-2	few	TRBJ2-5	NA	TGTGCCAGCAGCCAAGAGGCCCAGGGCCAAGAGACCCAGTACTTC	CASSQEAQGQETQYF
TRBV3-1/TRBV3-2	NA	TRBJ1-6	NA	TGTGCCAGCAGCCAGAAGATGGGGGGAGGCTATAATTCACCCCTCCACTTT	CASSQKMGGGYNSPLHF
TRBV28	NA	TRBJ2-1	TRBD2	TGTGCCAGCATGAGCGGGAGGGCCAATGAGCAGTTCTTC	CASMSGRANEQFF
TRBV5-1	NA	TRBJ1-2	NA	TGCGCCAGCAGCTTCAGGGACACAACCTATGGCTACACCTTC	CASSFRDTTYGYTF
TRBV19	NA	TRBJ2-3	TRBD1	TGTGCCAGTAGTCCCCGGACAGGGCGCACAGATACGCAGTATTTT	CASSPRTGRTDTQYF
TRBV19	few	TRBJ2-1	TRBD1	TGTGCCAGTAGTTCGGGACAGATCAATGAGCAGTTCTTC	CASSSGQINEQFF
TRBV27	few	TRBJ2-2	NA	TGTGCCAGCAGTTCCTATCTCGGCGGGGAGCTGTTTTTT	CASSSYLGGELFF
TRBV10-3	NA	TRBJ2-5	NA	TGTGCCATCAGGGCGGGCGGGGATTTGGAGACCCAGTACTTC	CAIRAGGDLETQYF
TRBV25-1	few	TRBJ2-1	TRBD2	TGTGCCAGCAGACCGGCAGCCGGGAGGGCCGGACCTGGTCAGTTCTTC	CASRPAAGRAGPGQFF
TRBV19	few	TRBJ2-7	TRBD1	TGTGCCAGTAGGCGGACAGGGACGTTGTCCGAGCAGTACTTC	CASRRTGTLSEQYF
TRBV5-1	NA	TRBJ2-2	TRBD2	TGCGCCAGCAGCGGCAGGACTAGCGGGAGAGGGACCGGGGAGCTGTTTTTT	CASSGRTSGRGTGELFF
TRBV4-1	NA	TRBJ2-1	TRBD2	TGCGCCAGCAGCCAAACTAGCGGAGTACCCTACAATGAGCAGTTCTTC	CASSQTSGVPYNEQFF
TRBV2	NA	TRBJ2-1	NA	TGTGCCAGCAGTGACGGTCTGATAAATGAGCAGTTCTTC	CASSDGLINEQFF
TRBV27	NA	TRBJ2-5	NA	TGTGCCAGCCGTGGGCTGGGAGAGACCCAGTACTTC	CASRGLGETQYF
TRBV11-2	once	TRBJ2-1	NA	TGTGCCAGCAGCTCCCCAGGCTGGTACAATGAGCAGTTCTTC	CASSSPGWYNEQFF
TRBV6-5	NA	TRBJ1-2	NA	TGTGCCAGCAGCCCCGTTGGGGGCGCGTATGGCTACACCTTC	CASSPVGGAYGYTF